This TCR beta chain was identified in a study of T cells in Graves' hyperthyroidism and ophthalmopathy. About the research overall: Peripheral blood was collected at initial diagnosis, before any treatment. Points from the study as a whole: Expanded thyroid clonotypes (above 0.001) were mostly also found in blood.

Amplification yielded TCR beta CDR3 regions, with RNA transcripts as the source. The HTBI primer set was used in a first-round RT-PCR of the TCR CDR3. TCRdb itself ran the multiplex PCR reads through MiXCR, one entry per CDR3 protein. The sample shows hundreds of thousands of distinct CDR3 sequences, 14% to 15% of them seen only once. In the ophthalmopathy cohort, Clinical Activity Score was at least 3, NOSPECS grade at least 4, and duration under 3 months. V was trimmed by 3 bases and J by 4 bases, leaving 22 bases between them. The CDR3 totals 18 residues. Germline V gene lookup returns CDR1 LNHDA and CDR2 SQIVND (reference sequence). This clonotype was counted between two and nine times. What it binds is not known.

Sequenced material: blood. The chain carries TRBV19 and TRBJ1-5, with D maybe TRBD1 (5 bases). The sequence was collected from a man younger than 35 with Graves' ophthalmopathy. The CDR3, as DNA: TGTGCCAGTAGTATGGTTCGTACCGGGGGATTAAGGAATCAGCCCCAGCATTTT. Amino acids: CASSMVRTGGLRNQPQHF.